The 31 T cell receptor beta chains below all came from one sample that was sequenced in a study of vaccination and CD4 T cells after COVID-19. Sequencing of DNA taken from cultured CD4+ T cells relied on the Oncomine TCR Beta short-read assay. TCRdb re-analysed the PCR reads in MiXCR, keeping a single row per CDR3 protein. Of 8,200 or so distinct CDR3 sequences detected, around 61% appear once; the ten largest clones hold less than 40%. No antigen is known for these receptors. Treatment reported: approximately 11-day PBMC culture with coronavirus spike peptide pools or control peptides (ViraFEST assay). Sequenced material: CD4+ T cells from blood, cultured in vitro. All receptors derive from a human donor who had recovered from COVID-19.

The rearrangement joins TRBV10-2 to TRBJ2-7; D tentatively fits TRBD1 or TRBD2 (5 bases each). Trimming took off 3 bases at V and 3 bases at J, with 15 bases between the two ends. This CDR3 is built from 15 residues. Germline V lookup: CDR1 WSHSY, CDR2 SAAADI. CDR3 sequence reads: CASSDRTRAGYEQYF. CDR3 coding DNA: TGCGCCAGCAGTGATCGGACAAGGGCGGGCTACGAGCAGTACTTC.

The rearrangement links TRBV7-6 to TRBJ1-5; a weak D match, TRBD1 (5 bases). In germline, CDR1 is SGHVS, CDR2 FNYEAQ. The CDR3 has 15 residues. Trimming took off 1 base at V and 5 bases at J, with 12 bases between the two ends. CDR3 coding DNA: TGTGCCAGCAGCTTAGATCAGGGTGTTGATCAGCCCCAGCATTTT. This codes for CASSLDQGVDQPQHF.

This clonotype came up a few times. This sequence joins TRBV6-2 or TRBV6-3 and TRBJ2-7, with 8 bases identical to TRBD2. CDR1 and CDR2 from the germline V gene are MNHEY and SVGEGT. This CDR3 spans 15 amino acids. V shed 7 bases and J 0 bases; nucleotides not matched to a gene: 8. The chain's CDR3 is CASTLRGVFSYEQYF. The CDR3, as DNA: TGTGCCAGCACCTTGCGGGGGGTTTTCTCCTACGAGCAGTACTTC.

The CDR3, as DNA: TGTGCCAGTAGTATAGTCGAGGCGCCGAACACTGAAGCTTTCTTT. Protein: CASSIVEAPNTEAFF. This chain connects TRBV19 to TRBJ1-1; D not certain. The ends were cut back, 1 base at V and 1 base at J, with 10 bases in the middle. The CDR3 has 15 amino acids. CDR1 and CDR2 (germline): LNHDA, SQIVND (reference sequence). Full variable domain (rest looked up from reference TRBV19 and TRBJ1-1): DGGITQSPKYLFRKEGQNVTLSCEQNLNHDAMYWYRQDPGQGLRLIYYSQIVNDFQKGDIAEGYSVSREKKESFPLTVTSAQKNPTAFYLCASSIVEAPNTEAFFGQGTRLTVV.

This clonotype has only one observation. This chain uses TRBV6-1 with TRBJ2-3, with TRBD1 matching over 10 bases. The germline V gene encodes CDR1 MNHNS and CDR2 SASEGT. The CDR3 is made up of 13 amino acids. J lost 14 bases, V lost 7 bases, and 12 bases had no gene match. In DNA, the CDR3 is TGTGCCAGCAAGGAGACAGGGGGCTCCCGGCGGTATTTT. Residues: CASKETGGSRRYF.

The V and J genes are TRBV15 and TRBJ1-1, with D unclear. This CDR3 contains 16 residues. Germline V lookup: CDR1 LNHNV, CDR2 YYDKDF (reference sequence). The V and J ends lost 0 bases and 3 bases respectively, with 14 bases between them. The DNA for the CDR3 is TGTGCCACCAGCAGAGATTCGTGGGTTTCGCACACTGAAGCTTTCTTT. As protein: CATSRDSWVSHTEAFF.

V gene TRBV6-2 or TRBV6-3 combines with J gene TRBJ2-2; D unresolved. The CDR3 length is 15 residues. Germline CDR1 and CDR2: MNHEY and SVGEGT. V was pared by 2 bases and J by 8 bases, with 15 bases between. The chain's CDR3 is CASSYLSRPAGELFF. The CDR3 bases are TGTGCCAGCAGTTACCTCTCGAGGCCGGCGGGGGAGCTGTTTTTT.

A few counts support this clonotype. The chain has TRBV6-1 and TRBJ2-7; 10 bases are shared with TRBD1. CDR3 length: 13 amino acids. CDR1 and CDR2 (germline): MNHNS, SASEGT. J lost 3 bases, V lost 6 bases, and 2 bases had no gene match. The CDR3 nucleotides are TGTGCCAGCAGCCGGGACAGGGGCTACGAGCAGTACTTC. Residues: CASSRDRGYEQYF.

This clonotype was picked up a small number of times. This chain joins TRBV19 and TRBJ1-2; D call uncertain. V dropped 1 base and J dropped 4 bases, with 16 bases sitting between them. CDR1 is LNHDA, CDR2 SQIVND, per germline (reference sequence). CDR3 length: 16 amino acids. CDR3 nucleotide sequence: TGTGCCAGTAGTATAGCATCGGGGAAAAGGCCCTATGGCTACACCTTC. Its protein product is CASSIASGKRPYGYTF.

This chain uses TRBV12-3 or TRBV12-4 with TRBJ1-1, with D tentatively TRBD1 (6 bases). The CDR3 spans 13 residues. V was cut by 7 bases and J by 4 bases, with 13 bases left in between. The CDR3 spells CASTLTGFTEAFF. In DNA, the CDR3 is TGTGCCAGCACCCTTACAGGGTTCACTGAAGCTTTCTTT.

A single count supports this clonotype. V is TRBV18 and J is TRBJ2-3, with 7 nucleotides matching TRBD2. Germline V CDR1 and CDR2: KGHSH, LQKENI. This CDR3 is built from 16 residues. J was trimmed by 5 bases and V by 3 bases; bases with no gene match: 11. CDR3 amino acids: CASSPFVLAGRDTQYF. The CDR3 DNA follows: TGTGCCAGCTCACCCTTCGTTTTAGCGGGTCGAGATACGCAGTATTTT.

CDR3 sequence (DNA): TGTGCCAGCAGCCCACGGACCCAGCAGTACTTC. Translation gives CASSPRTQQYF. The rearrangement joins TRBV7-9 to TRBJ2-7, with D hard to call. The CDR3 contains 11 residues. From germline, CDR1 is SEHNR and CDR2 FQNEAQ (reference sequence). Trimming stripped 5 bases from V and 8 bases from J, with 10 bases between. The variable domain in full, with the rest retrieved from reference TRBV7-9 and TRBJ2-7, is DTGVSQNPRHKITKRGQNVTFRCDPISEHNRLYWYRQTLGQGPEFLTYFQNEAQLEKSRLLSDRFSAERPKGSFSTLEIQRTEQGDSAMYLCASSPRTQQYFGPGTRLTVT.

The chain links TRBV7-9 to TRBJ1-1; no clear D. This CDR3 has 17 residues. Germline V gene sequence: CDR1 SEHNR, CDR2 FQNEAQ (reference sequence). The V end was cut by 3 bases, the J end by 0 bases, with 17 bases between. This CDR3 is CASSFKSGEPLNTEAFF. In nucleotides, the CDR3 is TGTGCCAGCAGCTTCAAGTCCGGGGAGCCCCTGAACACTGAAGCTTTCTTT.

In its sample, this clonotype was seen once. This chain links TRBV11-2 with TRBJ1-2; TRBD1 might be the D (5 bases). CDR1 and CDR2 from the germline V gene are SGHAT and FQNNGV. Between the trimmed V and J ends, which lost 0 bases and 2 bases, there was a span of 10 bases. The CDR3 has 15 residues. CDR3 in DNA: TGTGCCAGCAGCTTAGATCTGCCAGGGAACTATGGCTACACCTTC. Protein product: CASSLDLPGNYGYTF.

CDR3 DNA: TGTGCCAGCACCACTGAAGGCGGTGAATCACCCCTCCACTTT. Protein: CASTTEGGESPLHF. The V and J genes are TRBV7-8 and TRBJ1-6; D ambiguous. Trimming removed 7 bases at V and 10 bases at J, with 17 bases between. The CDR3 extends over 14 amino acids. Looked up from germline, CDR1 is SGHVS and CDR2 is FQNEAQ.

The chain couples TRBV7-2 to TRBJ1-1, with TRBD1 identical over 7 bases. Germline assignment: CDR1 SGHTA and CDR2 FQGNSA. The CDR3 runs to 13 residues. Trimming removed 6 bases from V and 4 bases from J; junction bases left unmatched: 5. The CDR3 loop reads CASSYTGVTEAFF. Here the CDR3 DNA reads TGTGCCAGCAGTTACACAGGGGTCACTGAAGCTTTCTTT.

V and J are TRBV19 and TRBJ1-2; D remains unclear. CDR3 length: 14 residues. V was clipped by 5 bases and J by 4 bases, with 14 bases between them. Germline V gives CDR1 LNHDA, CDR2 SQIVND (reference sequence). CDR3 coding DNA: TGTGCCAGTAGTTCATCTACATCCCTCTATGGCTACACCTTC. This encodes CASSSSTSLYGYTF.

This clonotype was found once. The chain has TRBV6-2 or TRBV6-3 and TRBJ2-7, with D maybe TRBD2 (6 bases). The V end lost 3 bases, the J end lost 7 bases, and 13 bases lay between the germline ends. The length of the CDR3 is 13 residues. Germline CDR1 and CDR2: MNHEY and SVGEGT. The CDR3 DNA is TGTGCCAGCAGTTATGACGGGAGAAGGGAGCAGTACTTC. Translated: CASSYDGRREQYF.

This sequence joins TRBV20-1 and TRBJ1-2, with D possibly matching TRBD1 (6 bases). The V gene's germline CDR1 is DFQATT and CDR2 SNEGSKA (reference sequence). V was shortened by 5 bases and J by 4 bases, with 11 bases between the two germline ends. There are 12 residues in the CDR3. In DNA, the CDR3 is TGCAGTGCTGGCGGACAGACCTATGGCTACACCTTC. Its translation is CSAGGQTYGYTF.

The CDR3 DNA sequence: TGTGCCAGCAGCTTAAGGGGGGGGACAGGGGAGTTGAACACTGAAGCTTTCTTT. Encoded protein: CASSLRGGTGELNTEAFF. The V and J genes are TRBV7-2 and TRBJ1-1; 10 bases match TRBD1. V trimming: 2 bases; J trimming: 0 bases; junction bases outside the gene matches: 9. CDR1 is SGHTA and CDR2 is FQGNSA in the germline V gene. The CDR3 length is 18 residues.

This chain connects TRBV27 to TRBJ2-5; the D gene is possibly TRBD2 (5 bases). Trimming pared 3 bases from V and 5 bases from J, leaving 13 bases between. The CDR3 consists of 14 residues. Germline CDR1 is MNHEY and CDR2 is SMNVEV (reference sequence). CDR3 bases: TGTGCCAGCAGTTTTAGGAGGTCACAGGAGACCCAGTACTTC. It yields the protein CASSFRRSQETQYF.

The V call is TRBV7-2, the J call TRBJ1-2; possibly TRBD1 for D (5 bases). Germline-derived CDR1 and CDR2 are SGHTA and FQGNSA. V was pared by 5 bases and J by 0 bases, with 10 bases between. CDR3 length equals 14 residues. CDR3 loop: CASSPGPANYGYTF. The CDR3 nucleotides read TGTGCCAGCAGCCCGGGGCCAGCTAACTATGGCTACACCTTC. The variable domain in full, with the rest retrieved from reference TRBV7-2 and TRBJ1-2, is GAGVSQSPSNKVTEKGKDVELRCDPISGHTALYWYRQSLGQGLEFLIYFQGNSAPDKSGLPSDRFSAERTGGSVSTLTIQRTQQEDSAVYLCASSPGPANYGYTFGSGTRLTVV.

V is TRBV30 and J is TRBJ2-1, with D unclear. Germline values: CDR1 GTSNPN, CDR2 SVGIG (reference sequence). Trimming removed 8 bases at V and 0 bases at J, with 11 bases between. This CDR3 is 13 amino acids long. CDR3 region: CAHRARSYNEQFF. The CDR3 DNA follows: TGTGCCCACCGGGCCCGCTCCTACAATGAGCAGTTCTTC.

V is TRBV19 and J is TRBJ2-7; TRBD2 aligns across 7 bases. Per the germline V gene, CDR1 is LNHDA and CDR2 is SQIVND (reference sequence). The V segment lost 0 bases and the J segment 6 bases; nucleotides outside the gene matches: 5. The CDR3 loop spans 14 amino acids. This chain's CDR3 is CASSIEGEGGEQYF. Here the CDR3 DNA reads TGTGCCAGTAGTATAGAAGGGGAGGGAGGCGAGCAGTACTTC.

The J gene is TRBJ1-1, the V gene TRBV7-4; D is unresolved. Per the germline V gene, CDR1 is SGHVT and CDR2 is SQSDAQ. This CDR3 comprises 15 residues. Trimming shortened V by 2 bases and J by 5 bases, and 15 bases separated the two germline ends. CDR3 DNA sequence: TGTGCCAGCAGCTTATCTTTGTCAGTTTGGACTGAAGCTTTCTTT. It codes for CASSLSLSVWTEAFF.

This sequence joins TRBV6-5 and TRBJ1-3; D unresolved. Germline lookup yields CDR1 MNHEY and CDR2 SVGAGI. The germline V and J ends were trimmed by 3 bases and 0 bases, with 6 bases remaining between them. This CDR3 is 14 amino acids long. CDR3 DNA sequence: TGTGCCAGCAGTTATTTGGGCTCTGGAAACACCATATATTTT. Residues: CASSYLGSGNTIYF.

V is TRBV10-1 and J is TRBJ2-2, with D unresolved. The CDR3 is 14 residues long. Trimming took 2 bases from V and 7 from J, leaving 11 bases between them. Germline CDR1 and CDR2: WNHNN and SYGVQD (reference sequence). This CDR3 is CASSETHGIGELFF. In DNA form, the CDR3 reads TGCGCCAGCAGTGAGACCCACGGAATCGGGGAGCTGTTTTTT.

In this sample, this clonotype turned up a few times. The gene calls are TRBV15 and TRBJ1-6, with D possibly matching TRBD1 (5 bases). The ends were cut back, 3 bases at V and 4 bases at J, with 7 bases in the middle. The CDR3 covers 14 residues. Germline values: CDR1 LNHNV, CDR2 YYDKDF (reference sequence). The DNA for the CDR3 is TGTGCCACCAGCAGGAGGGGTTATAATTCACCCCTCCACTTT. Translation: CATSRRGYNSPLHF.

The V and J genes are TRBV11-2 and TRBJ1-2; 7 bases align to TRBD1. Per germline, CDR1 SGHAT and CDR2 FQNNGV. The CDR3 sequence is 16 residues long. V dropped 1 base and J dropped 3; count of bases not matched to a gene: 8. The chain's CDR3 is CASSLVMDRSYYGYTF. The CDR3 DNA follows: TGTGCCAGCAGCTTAGTAATGGACAGGAGTTACTATGGCTACACCTTC.

The rearrangement uses TRBV5-1 and TRBJ1-1; D gene unclear. The CDR3 has 15 amino acids. Trimming removed 4 bases at V and 1 base at J, with 14 bases between. Germline CDR1 SGHRS, CDR2 YFSETQ. The chain's CDR3 is CASSPPERGNTEAFF. As DNA, the CDR3 is TGCGCCAGCAGCCCACCGGAGCGGGGGAACACTGAAGCTTTCTTT.

The rearrangement uses TRBV7-2 and TRBJ2-7; 8 bases agree with TRBD2. CDR1 and CDR2 (germline): SGHTA, FQGNSA. After removal of 2 bases from V and 1 base from J, the junction contained 4 bases not matched to a gene. CDR3 size: 15 residues. As DNA, the CDR3 is TGTGCCAGCAGCTTAAGCGGGGGCTCTTCCTACGAGCAGTACTTC. Its protein is CASSLSGGSSYEQYF. The whole variable domain, filled in from reference TRBV7-2 and TRBJ2-7, reads GAGVSQSPSNKVTEKGKDVELRCDPISGHTALYWYRQSLGQGLEFLIYFQGNSAPDKSGLPSDRFSAERTGGSVSTLTIQRTQQEDSAVYLCASSLSGGSSYEQYFGPGTRLTVT.